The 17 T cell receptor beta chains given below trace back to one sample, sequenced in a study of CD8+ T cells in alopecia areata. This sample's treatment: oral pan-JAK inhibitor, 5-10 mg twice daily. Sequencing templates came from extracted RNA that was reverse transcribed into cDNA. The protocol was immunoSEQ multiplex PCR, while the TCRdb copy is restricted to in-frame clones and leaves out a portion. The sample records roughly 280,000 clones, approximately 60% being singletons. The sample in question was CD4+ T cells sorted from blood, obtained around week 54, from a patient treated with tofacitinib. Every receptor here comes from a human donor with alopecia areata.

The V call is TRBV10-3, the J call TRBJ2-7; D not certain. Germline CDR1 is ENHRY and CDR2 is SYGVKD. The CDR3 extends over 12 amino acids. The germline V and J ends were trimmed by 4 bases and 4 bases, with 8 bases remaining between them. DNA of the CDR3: TGTGCCATCAGTGTTGGTGGTTACGAGCAGTACTTC. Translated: CAISVGGYEQYF.

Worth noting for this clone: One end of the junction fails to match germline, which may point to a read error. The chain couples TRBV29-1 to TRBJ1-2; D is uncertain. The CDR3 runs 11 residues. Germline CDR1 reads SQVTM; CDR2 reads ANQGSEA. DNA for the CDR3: TGCAGCGTCGAAGATTGGGATGGCTACACCTTC. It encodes CSVEDWDGYTF.

The DNA for the CDR3 is TGCAGCGTTCCCGCCACCTACGGCTCTGGCTACACCTTC. Encoded protein: CSVPATYGSGYTF. The chain has TRBV29-1 and TRBJ1-2; D is unresolved. V lost 5 bases and J lost 7, with 17 bases in between. CDR3 size: 13 residues. The V gene's germline CDR1 is SQVTM and CDR2 ANQGSEA.

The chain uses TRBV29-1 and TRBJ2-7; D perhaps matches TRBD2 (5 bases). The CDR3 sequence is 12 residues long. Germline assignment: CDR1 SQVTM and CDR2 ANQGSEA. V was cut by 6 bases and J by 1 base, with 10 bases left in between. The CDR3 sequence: CSVRGPSYEQYF. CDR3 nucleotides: TGCAGCGTCCGGGGTCCTTCCTACGAGCAGTACTTC.

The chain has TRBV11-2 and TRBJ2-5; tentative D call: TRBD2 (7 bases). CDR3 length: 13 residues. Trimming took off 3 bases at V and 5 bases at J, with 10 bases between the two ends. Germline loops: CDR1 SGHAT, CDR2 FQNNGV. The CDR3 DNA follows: TGTGCCAGCAGCTTGCGGGGGCGGGAGACCCAGTACTTC. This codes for CASSLRGRETQYF.

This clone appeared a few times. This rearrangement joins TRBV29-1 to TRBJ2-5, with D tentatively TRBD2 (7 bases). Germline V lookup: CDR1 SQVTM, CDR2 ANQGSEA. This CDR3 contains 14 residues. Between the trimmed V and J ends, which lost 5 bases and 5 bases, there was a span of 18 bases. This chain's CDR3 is CSVFHGGQVETQYF. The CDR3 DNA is TGCAGCGTTTTTCACGGGGGGCAGGTGGAGACCCAGTACTTC. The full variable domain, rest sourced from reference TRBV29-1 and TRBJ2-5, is SAVISQKPSRDICQRGTSLTIQCQVDSQVTMMFWYRQQPGQSLTLIATANQGSEATYESGFVIDKFPISRPNLTFSTLTVSNMSPEDSSIYLCSVFHGGQVETQYFGPGTRLLVL.

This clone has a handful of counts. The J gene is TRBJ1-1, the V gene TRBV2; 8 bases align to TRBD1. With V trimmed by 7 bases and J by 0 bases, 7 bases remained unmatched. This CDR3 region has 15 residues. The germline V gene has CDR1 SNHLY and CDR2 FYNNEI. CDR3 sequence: CASKQGGVMNTEAFF. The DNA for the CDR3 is TGTGCCAGCAAACAGGGGGGCGTCATGAACACTGAAGCTTTCTTT.

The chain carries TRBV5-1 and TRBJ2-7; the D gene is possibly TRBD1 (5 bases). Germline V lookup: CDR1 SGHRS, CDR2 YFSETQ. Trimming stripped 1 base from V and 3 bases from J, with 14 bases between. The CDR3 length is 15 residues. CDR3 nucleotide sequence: TGCGCCAGCAGCTTGCGAGCAGGGTCTTTCTACGAGCAGTACTTC. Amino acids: CASSLRAGSFYEQYF.

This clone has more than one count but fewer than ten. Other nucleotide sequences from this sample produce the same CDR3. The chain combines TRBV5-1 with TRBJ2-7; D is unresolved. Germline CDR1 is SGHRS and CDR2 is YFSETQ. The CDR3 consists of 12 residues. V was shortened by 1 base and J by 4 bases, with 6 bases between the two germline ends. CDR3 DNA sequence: TGCGCCAGCAGCTTGTCTGGATACGAGCAGTACTTC. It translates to CASSLSGYEQYF. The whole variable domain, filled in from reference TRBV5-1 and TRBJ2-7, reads KAGVTQTPRYLIKTRGQQVTLSCSPISGHRSVSWYQQTPGQGLQFLFEYFSETQRNKGNFPGRFSGRQFSNSRSEMNVSTLELGDSALYLCASSLSGYEQYFGPGTRLTVT.

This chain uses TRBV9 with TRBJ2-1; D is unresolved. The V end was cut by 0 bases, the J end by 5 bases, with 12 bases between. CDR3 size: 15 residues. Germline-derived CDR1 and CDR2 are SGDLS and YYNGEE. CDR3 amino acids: CASSVAAVVDNEQFF. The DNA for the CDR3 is TGTGCCAGCAGCGTAGCCGCGGTGGTGGACAATGAGCAGTTCTTC.

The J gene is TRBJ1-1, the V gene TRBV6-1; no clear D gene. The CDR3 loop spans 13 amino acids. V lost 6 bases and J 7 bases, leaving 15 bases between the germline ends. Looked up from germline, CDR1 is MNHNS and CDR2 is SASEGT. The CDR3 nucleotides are TGTGCCAGCAGACACAGTCGCTACGGTGAAGCTTTCTTT. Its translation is CASRHSRYGEAFF.

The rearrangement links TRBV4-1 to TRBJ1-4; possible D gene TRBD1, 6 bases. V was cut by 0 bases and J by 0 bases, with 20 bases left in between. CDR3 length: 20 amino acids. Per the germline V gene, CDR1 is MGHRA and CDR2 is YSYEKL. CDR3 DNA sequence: TGCGCCAGCAGCCAAGAAGGTGCGGACAGACTTGGCACAACTAATGAAAAACTGTTTTTT. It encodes CASSQEGADRLGTTNEKLFF.

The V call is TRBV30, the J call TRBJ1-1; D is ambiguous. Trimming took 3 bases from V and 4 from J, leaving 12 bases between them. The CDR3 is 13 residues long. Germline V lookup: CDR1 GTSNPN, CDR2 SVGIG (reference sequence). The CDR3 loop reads CAWRRAAGTEAFF. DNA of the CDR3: TGTGCCTGGAGGCGGGCCGCGGGCACTGAAGCTTTCTTT.

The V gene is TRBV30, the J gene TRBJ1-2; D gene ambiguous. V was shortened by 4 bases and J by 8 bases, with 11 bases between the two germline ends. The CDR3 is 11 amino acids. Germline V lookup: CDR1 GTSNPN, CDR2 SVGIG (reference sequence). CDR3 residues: CAWKERGGYTF. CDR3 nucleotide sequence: TGTGCCTGGAAGGAAAGAGGCGGCTACACCTTC.

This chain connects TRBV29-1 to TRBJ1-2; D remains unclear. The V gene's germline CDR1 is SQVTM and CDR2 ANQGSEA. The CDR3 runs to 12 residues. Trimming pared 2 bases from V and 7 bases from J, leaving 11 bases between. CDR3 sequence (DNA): TGCAGCGTTGAACAGGCTCTTCTTGGCTACACCTTC. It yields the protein CSVEQALLGYTF.

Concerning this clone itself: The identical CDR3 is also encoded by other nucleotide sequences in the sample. The CDR3: CATSRRGTDTQYF. CDR3 coding DNA: TGTGCCACCAGCCGCAGGGGGACAGATACGCAGTATTTT. V is TRBV15 and J is TRBJ2-3; 7 nucleotides match TRBD1. The V gene end was trimmed by 5 bases and the J gene end by 3 bases; junction bases not matched to a gene: 2. The CDR3 consists of 13 residues. Germline-derived CDR1 and CDR2 are LNHNV and YYDKDF (reference sequence).

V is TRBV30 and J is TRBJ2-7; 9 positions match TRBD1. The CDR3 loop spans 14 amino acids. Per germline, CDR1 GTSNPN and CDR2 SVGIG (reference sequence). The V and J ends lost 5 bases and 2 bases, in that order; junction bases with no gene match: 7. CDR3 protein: CAWGTGQGPYEQYF. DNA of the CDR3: TGTGCCTGGGGAACGGGACAGGGCCCCTACGAGCAGTACTTC.